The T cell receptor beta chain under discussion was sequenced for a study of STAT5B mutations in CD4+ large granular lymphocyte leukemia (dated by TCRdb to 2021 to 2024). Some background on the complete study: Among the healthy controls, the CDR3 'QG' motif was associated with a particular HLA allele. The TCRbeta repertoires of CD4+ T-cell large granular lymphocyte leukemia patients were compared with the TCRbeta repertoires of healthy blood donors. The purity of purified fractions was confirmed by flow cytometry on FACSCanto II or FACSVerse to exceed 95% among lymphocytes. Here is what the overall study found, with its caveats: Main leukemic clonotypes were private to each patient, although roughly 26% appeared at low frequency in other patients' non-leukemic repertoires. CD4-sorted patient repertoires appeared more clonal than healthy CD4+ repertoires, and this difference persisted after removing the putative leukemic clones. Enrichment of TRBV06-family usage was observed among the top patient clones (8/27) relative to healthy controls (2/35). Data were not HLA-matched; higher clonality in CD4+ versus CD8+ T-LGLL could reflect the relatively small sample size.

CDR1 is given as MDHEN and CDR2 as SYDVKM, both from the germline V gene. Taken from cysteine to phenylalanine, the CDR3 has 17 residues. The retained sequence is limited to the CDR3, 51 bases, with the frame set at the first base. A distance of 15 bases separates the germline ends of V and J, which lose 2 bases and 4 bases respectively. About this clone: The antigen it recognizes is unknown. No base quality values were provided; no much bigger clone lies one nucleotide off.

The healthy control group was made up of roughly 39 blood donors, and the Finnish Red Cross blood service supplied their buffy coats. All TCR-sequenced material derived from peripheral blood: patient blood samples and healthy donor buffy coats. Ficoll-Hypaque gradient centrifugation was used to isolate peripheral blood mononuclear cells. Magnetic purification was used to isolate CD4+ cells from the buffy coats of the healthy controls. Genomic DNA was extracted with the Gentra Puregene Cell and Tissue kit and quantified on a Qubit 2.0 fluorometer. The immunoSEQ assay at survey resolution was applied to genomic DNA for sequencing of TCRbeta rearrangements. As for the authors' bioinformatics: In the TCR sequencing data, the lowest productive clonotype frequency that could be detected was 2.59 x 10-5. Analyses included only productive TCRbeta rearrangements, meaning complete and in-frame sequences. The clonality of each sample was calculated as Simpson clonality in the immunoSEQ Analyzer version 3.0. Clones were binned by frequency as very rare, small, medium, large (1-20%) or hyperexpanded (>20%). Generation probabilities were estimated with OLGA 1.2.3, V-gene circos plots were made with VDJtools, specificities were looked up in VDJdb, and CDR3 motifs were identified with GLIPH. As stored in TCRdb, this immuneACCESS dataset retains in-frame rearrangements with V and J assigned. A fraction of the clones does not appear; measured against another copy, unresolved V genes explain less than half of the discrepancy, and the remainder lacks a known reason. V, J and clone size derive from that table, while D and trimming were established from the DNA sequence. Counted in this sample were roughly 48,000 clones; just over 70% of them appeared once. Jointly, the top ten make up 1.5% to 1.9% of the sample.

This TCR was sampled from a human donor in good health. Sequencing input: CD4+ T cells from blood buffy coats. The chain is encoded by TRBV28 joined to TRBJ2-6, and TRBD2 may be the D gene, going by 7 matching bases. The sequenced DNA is TGTGCCAGCAGTTTAGCTGCGGGGGCGTCCGGGGCCAACGTCCTGACTTTC. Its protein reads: CASSLAAGASGANVLTF.